This T cell receptor beta chain derives from a study of T-cell memory formation after mild COVID-19 (dated by TCRdb to the early 2020s). General notes on the study: TCR sequence clusters from the two donors were largely donor specific. The cohort comprised two young, previously healthy adult volunteers, one female and one male. In two donors, T-cell clones that expanded and contracted after mild COVID-19 were followed by sequencing TCRalpha and TCRbeta repertoires longitudinally.

Trimming takes 2 bases off V and 0 bases off J; junction bases not matched to a gene: 4. The CDR3 sequence holds 17 residues, the cysteine and phenylalanine included. The sequence is cut down to CDR3 DNA, 51 bases in frame from base 1. Reading the germline V gene gives CDR1 SGHTA and CDR2 FQGNSA. What the study reported, not specific to this receptor: Balanced CD4/CD8 phenotypes were observed for clones contracting from day 15 to 85, whereas a bias towards CD4+ was observed for a second wave of clones expanding from day 15 to 37. Contracting CD4+ clones appeared mostly in the CM and EM memory subsets, whereas CD8+ clones were enriched in EMRA. The study covered only a couple of mild cases, and larger cohorts including severe cases with pre-infection samples were considered necessary. Whether the second-wave clones peaking on day 37 were SARS-CoV-2 specific was not confirmed. Some responding clones were detected in pre-infection memory, suggesting pre-existing cross-reactive memory T cells joined the SARS-CoV-2 response.

Ficoll-Paque density gradient centrifugation was the method used to isolate PBMCs. Worth noting for this clonotype: Its cognate antigen has yet to be identified. No much larger clone exists at a distance of one base, and base qualities are not known.

TCRdb names Illumina NovaSeq 6000 as the instrument used. Using 5'RACE with constant-segment primers, TCRalpha and TCRbeta cDNA libraries were constructed, with sample barcodes and unique molecular identifiers added in the process. Trizol reagent was used to extract RNA from every sample. Libraries were amplified in two PCR steps, with a second sample barcode and Illumina TruSeq adapters added in the second step. Sequencing of libraries was performed on an Illumina NovaSeq with 2 x 150 bp paired-end reads. The published analysis was carried out like this. Demultiplexing of reads and collapsing into UMI-guided consensus sequences were performed with migec v1.2.7. With mixcr v2.1.11, UMI consensuses were aligned to TRA and TRB V and J templates and assembled into clonotypes. A clonotype was counted as expanded or contracted only when both edgeR and NoisET called the clonotype significant, with the noise models trained on biological replicates. For edgeR calls, the thresholds were a false discovery rate-adjusted p below 0.01 and a log2 fold-change of 1. As an exploratory analysis of dynamics, PCA with hierarchical clustering was applied to max-normalized trajectories of the 1000 most abundant clonotypes. The CD4 or CD8 phenotype of responding clones was assigned using the separately sequenced CD4+ and CD8+ repertoires. TCRdb handled the public reads itself, with Q25 trimming in fastp and clone calling in MiXCR, and kept productive beta chains. Here each entry gathers all rows of one CDR3 protein and keeps the most common genes and DNA. TCRdb, not the authors, supplied the V and J calls. This sample gives under 700,000 distinct CDR3 sequences in total; just over 20% of them show up just once. The ten most abundant clones make up roughly an eighth of the sample.

This receptor was taken from an adult woman who had mild COVID-19 (a few samples of this study predate the infection). The sample titles of this study are shuffled in the database, so cell type and time point are left out; the donor was told from shared clones. Input material: PBMCs or a T cell subset sorted from them (not recorded which). The chain was built from TRBV7-2 and TRBJ2-1, with 10 middle bases fitting TRBD2. The bases read TGTGCCAGCAGCTTAATAGCGGGAGGCCCCTCCTACAATGAGCAGTTCTTC. This is translated as CASSLIAGGPSYNEQFF.